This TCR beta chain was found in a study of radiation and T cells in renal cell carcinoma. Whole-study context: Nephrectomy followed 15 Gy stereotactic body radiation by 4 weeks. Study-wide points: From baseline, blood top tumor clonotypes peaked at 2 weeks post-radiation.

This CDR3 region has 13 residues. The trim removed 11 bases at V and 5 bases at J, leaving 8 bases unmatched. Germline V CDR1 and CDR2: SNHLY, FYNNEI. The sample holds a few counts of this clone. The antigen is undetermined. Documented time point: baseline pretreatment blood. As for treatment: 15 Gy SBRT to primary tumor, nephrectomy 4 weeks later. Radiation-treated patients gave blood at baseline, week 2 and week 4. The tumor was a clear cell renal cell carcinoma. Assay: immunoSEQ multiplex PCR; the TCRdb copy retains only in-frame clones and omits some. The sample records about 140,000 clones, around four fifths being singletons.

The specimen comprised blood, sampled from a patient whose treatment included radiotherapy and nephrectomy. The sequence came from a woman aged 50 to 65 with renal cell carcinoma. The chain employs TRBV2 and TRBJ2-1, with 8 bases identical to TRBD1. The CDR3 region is CAGRTGPDNEQFF. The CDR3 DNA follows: TGTGCCGGGCGGACAGGGCCTGACAATGAGCAGTTCTTC.